This passage covers 19 T cell receptor beta chains from one sample sequenced in a study of T-cell reconstitution after alpha-beta-depleted transplantation in children. The TCRbeta library incorporated unique molecular identifiers. Each CDR3 protein gets one entry after TCRdb re-called the PCR reads with MiXCR. The table has some 460,000 distinct CDR3 sequences, about 17% seen once; the top ten hold over 25%. Here the sequenced sample was PBMCs, mostly from graft donor cells, taken 360 days after TCRalphabeta/CD19-depleted stem cell transplant. All receptors come from a boy younger than two who had a stem cell transplant for Wiskott-Aldrich syndrome, so the T cells may come from the graft donor.

The chain is built from TRBV12-3 or TRBV12-4 and TRBJ1-4; unclear D gene. Trimming cost V 3 bases and J 0 bases, with 14 bases left between them. The CDR3 is made up of 17 amino acids. CDR3 residues: CASSFLGGPATNEKLFF. CDR3 nucleotide sequence: TGTGCCAGCAGTTTTCTCGGCGGACCCGCAACTAATGAAAAACTGTTTTTT.

The chain carries TRBV5-4 and TRBJ2-4, with 7 nucleotides matching TRBD1. CDR1 and CDR2 from the germline V gene are SGHNT and YYREEE (reference sequence). The CDR3 loop spans 16 amino acids. Unmatched junction bases numbered 8, after V lost 4 bases and J lost 1 base. The CDR3 region has the DNA TGTGCCAGCAGCGCAACAGGGGCGGAGGCCAAAAACATTCAGTACTTC. It is translated as CASSATGAEAKNIQYF.

This clonotype was counted between two and nine times. This CDR3 reads CATSDFRGTDTQYF. The CDR3 coding sequence is TGTGCCACCAGTGATTTCCGGGGAACGGATACGCAGTATTTT. This sequence joins TRBV24-1 and TRBJ2-3; D possibly corresponds to TRBD2 (5 bases). The CDR3 loop spans 14 amino acids. Trimming cost V 1 base and J 6 bases, with 10 bases left between them. Germline V lookup: CDR1 KGHDR, CDR2 SFDVKD.

As to this clonotype: Just one base apart from a much larger clone, this may be a read error. This sequence joins TRBV10-3 and TRBJ1-4, with 9 bases identical to TRBD1. Germline V lookup: CDR1 ENHRY, CDR2 SYGVKD. J was trimmed by 8 bases and V by 5 bases; bases with no gene match: 9. This CDR3 region has 15 residues. The CDR3 bases are TGTGCCATCAGTAGTACAGGGGGCGGAGTAGAAAAACTGTTTTTT. Translated: CAISSTGGGVEKLFF.

This clonotype was seen more than once but under ten times. V usage is TRBV4-1 and J usage is TRBJ2-7; D unclear. Germline V gene sequence: CDR1 MGHRA, CDR2 YSYEKL. This CDR3 has 15 amino acids. Trimming took 1 base from V and 0 from J, leaving 10 bases between them. The CDR3 nucleotides read TGCGCCAGCAGCCAAGTACGAGATAGCTCCTACGAGCAGTACTTC. The encoded protein is CASSQVRDSSYEQYF.

The rearrangement uses TRBV7-9 and TRBJ2-7; D is perhaps TRBD1 (6 bases). Trimming removed 10 bases at V and 5 bases at J, with 18 bases between. Germline-derived CDR1 and CDR2 are SEHNR and FQNEAQ (reference sequence). The CDR3 length is 13 residues. CDR3: CAIQLGQPHEQYF. As DNA, the CDR3 is TGTGCCATCCAGCTGGGACAACCCCACGAGCAGTACTTC. Full variable domain (remainder filled in from reference TRBV7-9 and TRBJ2-7): DTGVSQNPRHKITKRGQNVTFRCDPISEHNRLYWYRQTLGQGPEFLTYFQNEAQLEKSRLLSDRFSAERPKGSFSTLEIQRTEQGDSAMYLCAIQLGQPHEQYFGPGTRLTVT.

This clonotype was found a few times. This rearrangement joins TRBV5-1 to TRBJ2-1; TRBD2 agrees at 8 bases. Germline-derived CDR1 and CDR2 are SGHRS and YFSETQ. The CDR3 runs 15 residues. The V and J ends lost 0 bases and 6 bases, in that order; junction bases with no gene match: 5. DNA for the CDR3: TGCGCCAGCAGCTTGGTAACGGGAGGGGGCAATGAGCAGTTCTTC. Amino acid sequence: CASSLVTGGGNEQFF.

This clonotype was seen only a few times. The V and J genes are TRBV7-8 and TRBJ2-1; D is tentatively TRBD1 or TRBD2 (5 bases each). CDR1 and CDR2 (germline): SGHVS, FQNEAQ. The ends were cut back, 3 bases at V and 6 bases at J, with 15 bases in the middle. There are 15 residues in the CDR3. The CDR3 protein is CASSFLGTRVNEQFF. Written as DNA, the CDR3 is TGTGCCAGCAGCTTCCTAGGGACGAGGGTCAATGAGCAGTTCTTC.

The V and J genes are TRBV15 and TRBJ1-4; D gene ambiguous. Per germline, CDR1 LNHNV and CDR2 YYDKDF (reference sequence). This CDR3 contains 15 residues. V lost 2 bases and J 5 bases, leaving 12 bases between the germline ends. In DNA form, the CDR3 reads TGTGCCACCAGCAGACGACAACACCGAAATGAAAAACTGTTTTTT. Translation gives CATSRRQHRNEKLFF. The whole variable domain, remainder taken from reference TRBV15 and TRBJ1-4, is DAMVIQNPRYQVTQFGKPVTLSCSQTLNHNVMYWYQQKSSQAPKLLFHYYDKDFNNEADTPDNFQSRRPNTSFCFLDIRSPGLGDTAMYLCATSRRQHRNEKLFFGSGTQLSVL.

This clonotype has a handful of counts. CDR3 in DNA: TGTGCCAGCAGCTCCTCCGGGACTAGCGGGGGAACAAACCCCTACGAGCAGTACTTC. Protein product: CASSSSGTSGGTNPYEQYF. The V gene is TRBV7-8, the J gene TRBJ2-7, with 14 bases that match TRBD2. The ends lost 4 bases at V and 2 bases at J; junction bases unmatched: 13. Germline loops: CDR1 SGHVS, CDR2 FQNEAQ. This CDR3 contains 19 residues.

This clonotype has only a few counts. The J gene is TRBJ2-7, the V gene TRBV5-5; unclear D gene. The CDR3 runs 15 residues. V was shortened by 2 bases and J by 2 bases, with 14 bases between the two germline ends. Germline lookup yields CDR1 SGHKS and CDR2 YYEKEE (reference sequence). CDR3 loop: CASSFFPGLTYEQYF. CDR3 DNA: TGTGCCAGCAGCTTCTTTCCGGGTCTTACCTACGAGCAGTACTTC.

The gene calls are TRBV2 and TRBJ2-7; D call uncertain. Germline V CDR1 and CDR2: SNHLY, FYNNEI. This CDR3 comprises 12 residues. V lost 8 bases to trimming and J lost 2 bases, with 10 bases between them. CDR3 sequence: CASHNTAYEQYF. Here the CDR3 DNA reads TGTGCCAGCCATAACACAGCCTACGAGCAGTACTTC.

This clonotype showed up just a few times. This chain joins TRBV13 and TRBJ2-2; 8 positions match TRBD1. J gave up 6 bases and V 3 bases, and 6 bases lay outside the gene matches. Germline V lookup: CDR1 PRHDT, CDR2 FYEKMQ (reference sequence). The CDR3 is 15 residues long. The CDR3 reads CASSLYGQGPGELFF. CDR3 bases: TGTGCCAGCAGCTTGTACGGACAGGGACCCGGGGAGCTGTTTTTT.

The chain uses TRBV11-2 and TRBJ2-2, with TRBD2 matching 10 bases. Germline assignment: CDR1 SGHAT and CDR2 FQNNGV. The junction had 3 bases not matched to a gene; V was cut back by 1 base and J by 1 base. The CDR3 runs 17 residues. The CDR3 loop is CASSLGTSGLNTGELFF. The CDR3 region has the DNA TGTGCCAGCAGCTTAGGGACTAGCGGACTGAACACCGGGGAGCTGTTTTTT.

This clonotype was counted a few times. This rearrangement joins TRBV2 to TRBJ2-7; TRBD1 agrees at 7 bases. This CDR3 is built from 13 residues. Trimming took 8 bases from V and 0 from J; bases not matched to a gene: 4. CDR1 and CDR2 (germline): SNHLY, FYNNEI. The CDR3 nucleotides are TGTGCCAGCCAGGGGGACCCCTCCTACGAGCAGTACTTC. Amino acid sequence: CASQGDPSYEQYF.

This clonotype was observed a handful of times. The J gene is TRBJ2-7, the V gene TRBV5-6; tentatively, D is TRBD1 (5 bases). The CDR3 has 17 amino acids. CDR1 and CDR2 (germline): SGHDT, YYEEEE. V was clipped by 1 base and J by 0 bases, with 17 bases between them. The CDR3 DNA follows: TGTGCCAGCAGCTTGAGGGCAGGGTATTTTTTCTCCTACGAGCAGTACTTC. Protein product: CASSLRAGYFFSYEQYF.

The V and J genes are TRBV5-1 and TRBJ2-5, with D unresolved. There are 14 residues in the CDR3. Germline CDR1 reads SGHRS; CDR2 reads YFSETQ. Between the trimmed V and J ends, which lost 0 bases and 7 bases, there was a span of 13 bases. The CDR3 sequence is CASSLASYTLTQYF. Here the CDR3 DNA reads TGCGCCAGCAGCTTGGCAAGTTACACTTTGACCCAGTACTTC. The variable domain in full, with the rest retrieved from reference TRBV5-1 and TRBJ2-5, is KAGVTQTPRYLIKTRGQQVTLSCSPISGHRSVSWYQQTPGQGLQFLFEYFSETQRNKGNFPGRFSGRQFSNSRSEMNVSTLELGDSALYLCASSLASYTLTQYFGPGTRLLVL.

This clonotype has a handful of counts. The CDR3 reads CASYYDRRATQYF. In DNA form, the CDR3 reads TGTGCCAGTTATTACGACCGGCGGGCTACGCAGTATTTT. The gene calls are TRBV12-3 or TRBV12-4 and TRBJ2-3; D is possibly TRBD2 (5 bases). V was shortened by 9 bases and J by 8 bases, with 18 bases between the two germline ends. The CDR3 extends over 13 amino acids.

This clonotype came up a few times. The chain couples TRBV12-3 or TRBV12-4 to TRBJ1-4; D gene unclear. The CDR3 spans 14 residues. Between the trimmed V and J ends, which lost 2 bases and 8 bases, there was a span of 12 bases. CDR3 protein: CASSLKGLREKLFF. The CDR3, as DNA: TGTGCCAGCAGTTTAAAGGGCCTGAGGGAAAAACTGTTTTTT.